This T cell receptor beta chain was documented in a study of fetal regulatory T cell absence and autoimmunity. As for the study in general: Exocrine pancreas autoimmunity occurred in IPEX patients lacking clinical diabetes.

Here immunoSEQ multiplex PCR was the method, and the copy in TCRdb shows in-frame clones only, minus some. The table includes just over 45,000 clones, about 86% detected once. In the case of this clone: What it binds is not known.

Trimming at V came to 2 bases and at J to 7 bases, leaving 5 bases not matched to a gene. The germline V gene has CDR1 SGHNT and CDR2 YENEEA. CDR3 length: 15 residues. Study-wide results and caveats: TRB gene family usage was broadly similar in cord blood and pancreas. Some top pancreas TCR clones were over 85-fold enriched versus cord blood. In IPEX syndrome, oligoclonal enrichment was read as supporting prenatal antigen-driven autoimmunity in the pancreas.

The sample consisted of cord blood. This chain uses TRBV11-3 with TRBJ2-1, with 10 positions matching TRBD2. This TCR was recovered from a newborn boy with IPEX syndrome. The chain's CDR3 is CASSLRSGRVNEQFF. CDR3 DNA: TGTGCCAGCAGCTTACGAAGCGGGAGGGTGAATGAGCAGTTCTTC.